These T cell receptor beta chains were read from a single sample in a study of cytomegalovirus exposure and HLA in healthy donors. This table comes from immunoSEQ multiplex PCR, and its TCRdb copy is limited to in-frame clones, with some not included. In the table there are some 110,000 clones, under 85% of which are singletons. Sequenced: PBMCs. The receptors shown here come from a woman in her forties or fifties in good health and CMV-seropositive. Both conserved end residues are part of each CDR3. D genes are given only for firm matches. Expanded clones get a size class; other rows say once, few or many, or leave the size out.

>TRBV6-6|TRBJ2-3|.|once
CASSYRPDTQYF
TGTGCCAGCAGTTACCGTCCAGATACGCAGTATTTT
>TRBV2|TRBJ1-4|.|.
CAGCVQGLGNEKLFF
TGTGCCGGCTGCGTGCAGGGACTCGGTAATGAAAAACTGTTTTTT
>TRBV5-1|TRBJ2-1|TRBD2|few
CASSITSGVINEQFF
TGCGCCAGCAGCATCACTAGCGGGGTTATTAATGAGCAGTTCTTC
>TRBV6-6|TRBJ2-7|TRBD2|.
CASSNNPGLGSYEQYF
TGTGCCAGCAGTAACAATCCGGGACTAGGCTCCTACGAGCAGTACTTC
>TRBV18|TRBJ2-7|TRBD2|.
CASSPSGLGEQYF
TGTGCCAGCTCACCATCAGGACTAGGCGAGCAGTACTTC
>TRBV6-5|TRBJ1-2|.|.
CASRPFRPENYGYTF
TGTGCCAGCAGGCCTTTTCGCCCCGAGAACTATGGCTACACCTTC
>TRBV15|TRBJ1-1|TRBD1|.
CATRPGDRVEAFF
TGTGCCACCAGACCAGGGGACAGGGTCGAAGCTTTCTTT
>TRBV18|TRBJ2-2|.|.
CASSSRERPGELFF
TGTGCCAGCTCATCCCGGGAAAGACCCGGGGAGCTGTTTTTT
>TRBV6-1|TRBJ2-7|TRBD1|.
CASRDRVPFEQYF
TGTGCCAGCAGGGACAGGGTCCCCTTCGAGCAGTACTTC
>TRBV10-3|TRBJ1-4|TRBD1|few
CAIGTADEKLFF
TGTGCCATTGGGACAGCAGATGAAAAACTGTTTTTT
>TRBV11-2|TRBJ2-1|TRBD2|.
CASSLEGLAGFKSYNEQFF
TGTGCCAGCAGCCTGGAGGGACTAGCGGGGTTCAAGTCCTACAATGAGCAGTTCTTC
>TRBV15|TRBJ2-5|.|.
CATSRVAGAETQYF
TGTGCCACCAGCAGAGTGGCAGGGGCGGAGACCCAGTACTTC
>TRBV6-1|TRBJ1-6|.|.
CASSEEEGPPLHF
TGTGCCAGCAGTGAGGAGGAAGGTCCCCCCCTCCACTTT
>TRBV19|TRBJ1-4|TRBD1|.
CASSPQGGSNEKLFF
TGTGCCAGTAGTCCTCAGGGGGGATCTAATGAAAAACTGTTTTTT
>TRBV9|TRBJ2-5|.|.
CASSQGGGTVETQYF
TGTGCCAGCAGCCAAGGGGGGGGGACGGTGGAGACCCAGTACTTC
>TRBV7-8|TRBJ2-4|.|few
CASSPPPSLAKNIQYF
TGTGCCAGCAGCCCTCCCCCTAGCCTAGCCAAAAACATTCAGTACTTC
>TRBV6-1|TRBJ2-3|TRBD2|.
CASRGLAYTDTQYF
TGTGCCAGCAGAGGACTAGCGTACACAGATACGCAGTATTTT